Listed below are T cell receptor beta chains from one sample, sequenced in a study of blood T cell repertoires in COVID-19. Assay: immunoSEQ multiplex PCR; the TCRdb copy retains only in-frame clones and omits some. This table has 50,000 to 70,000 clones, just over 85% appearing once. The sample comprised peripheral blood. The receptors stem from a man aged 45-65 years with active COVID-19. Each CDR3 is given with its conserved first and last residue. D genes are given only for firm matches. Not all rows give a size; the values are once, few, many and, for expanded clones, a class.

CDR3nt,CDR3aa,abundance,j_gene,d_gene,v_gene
TGTGCCAGCGGAAAGGAACAGGGGGCGTCTAGATCTGGGGCCAACGTCCTGACTTTC,CASGKEQGASRSGANVLTF,.,TRBJ2-6,TRBD1,TRBV2
TGTGCCAGCAGTTACCTCAGGACAGGGGGCTCCTATGGCTACACCTTC,CASSYLRTGGSYGYTF,.,TRBJ1-2,TRBD1,TRBV6-5
TGCGCCAGCAGCCAAGCGGACAGGGATTCACCCCTCCACTTT,CASSQADRDSPLHF,.,TRBJ1-6,TRBD1,TRBV4-1
TGTGCCAGCAGCCAAGGGCTACCCGGGGATGAGCAGTTCTTC,CASSQGLPGDEQFF,.,TRBJ2-1,.,TRBV4-2
TGTGCCACCAGCGGGGGGGCACTGGAGACCCAGTACTTC,CATSGGALETQYF,.,TRBJ2-5,TRBD2,TRBV24-1
TGTGCCAGCAGCTTAGTCGGGACAGCCGGTGCCGGCGCCTTC,CASSLVGTAGAGAF,once,TRBJ1-2,TRBD1,TRBV13
TGTGCCAGCAGTTACGAGGGACACCGAGGGGGAAACATTCAGTACTTC,CASSYEGHRGGNIQYF,.,TRBJ2-4,.,TRBV6-2/TRBV6-3
TGTGCCAGTAGATCCGGGACAGCCTATGGCTACACCTTC,CASRSGTAYGYTF,.,TRBJ1-2,TRBD1,TRBV19
TGTGCCAGTAGTATAGTCGAAGGGGGTGAGCAGTTCTTC,CASSIVEGGEQFF,.,TRBJ2-1,.,TRBV19
TGTGCCTGGAAGGGACTAGCGGGAGGAGTGGAGACAGATACGCAGTATTTT,CAWKGLAGGVETDTQYF,once,TRBJ2-3,TRBD2,TRBV30
TGTGCCAGTAGATCGGAGGGGGGAGGGTTAGCCAAAAACATTCAGTACTTC,CASRSEGGGLAKNIQYF,.,TRBJ2-4,.,TRBV19
TGCGCCAGCAGCCAAACAGGGGGCGTCGATGGCTACACCTTC,CASSQTGGVDGYTF,.,TRBJ1-2,TRBD1,TRBV5-1
TGTGCCAGCAGTTACCGCGGGACTAGAAGCCGAGCTTTCTTT,CASSYRGTRSRAFF,.,TRBJ1-1,.,TRBV6-5
TGTGCCAGCAGCGTAGCCGAGGTAGGGAGCTCTGGAAACACCATATATTTT,CASSVAEVGSSGNTIYF,.,TRBJ1-3,.,TRBV9
TGTGCCACCAGTGATTCACGGGGGTTGAACACTGAAGCTTTCTTT,CATSDSRGLNTEAFF,.,TRBJ1-1,.,TRBV24-1
TGTGCCAGCAGCGTATCAACAGGGGCGAATGACGGGGAGCTGTTTTTT,CASSVSTGANDGELFF,.,TRBJ2-2,TRBD1,TRBV9
TGTGCCACCAGCAGAGACCCTCTAGGGACACAGAAGAATGAAAAACTGTTTTTT,CATSRDPLGTQKNEKLFF,.,TRBJ1-4,.,TRBV15
TGTGCCAGCGGCCAATGGAGGACAGCGAACACCGGGGAGCTGTTTTTT,CASGQWRTANTGELFF,.,TRBJ2-2,.,TRBV21-1
TGCGCCAGCAGCTTGGGTTTGACTGCGAACACCGGGGAGCTGTTTTTT,CASSLGLTANTGELFF,.,TRBJ2-2,.,TRBV5-1
TGTGCCAGCAGTTCATGGGGCGTTGACACCGGGGAGCTGTTTTTT,CASSSWGVDTGELFF,.,TRBJ2-2,.,TRBV6-5
TGTGCCAGCAGCGCAAAGTTAGCACGGACAGGCTCCTACGAGCAGTACTTC,CASSAKLARTGSYEQYF,.,TRBJ2-7,TRBD1,TRBV9